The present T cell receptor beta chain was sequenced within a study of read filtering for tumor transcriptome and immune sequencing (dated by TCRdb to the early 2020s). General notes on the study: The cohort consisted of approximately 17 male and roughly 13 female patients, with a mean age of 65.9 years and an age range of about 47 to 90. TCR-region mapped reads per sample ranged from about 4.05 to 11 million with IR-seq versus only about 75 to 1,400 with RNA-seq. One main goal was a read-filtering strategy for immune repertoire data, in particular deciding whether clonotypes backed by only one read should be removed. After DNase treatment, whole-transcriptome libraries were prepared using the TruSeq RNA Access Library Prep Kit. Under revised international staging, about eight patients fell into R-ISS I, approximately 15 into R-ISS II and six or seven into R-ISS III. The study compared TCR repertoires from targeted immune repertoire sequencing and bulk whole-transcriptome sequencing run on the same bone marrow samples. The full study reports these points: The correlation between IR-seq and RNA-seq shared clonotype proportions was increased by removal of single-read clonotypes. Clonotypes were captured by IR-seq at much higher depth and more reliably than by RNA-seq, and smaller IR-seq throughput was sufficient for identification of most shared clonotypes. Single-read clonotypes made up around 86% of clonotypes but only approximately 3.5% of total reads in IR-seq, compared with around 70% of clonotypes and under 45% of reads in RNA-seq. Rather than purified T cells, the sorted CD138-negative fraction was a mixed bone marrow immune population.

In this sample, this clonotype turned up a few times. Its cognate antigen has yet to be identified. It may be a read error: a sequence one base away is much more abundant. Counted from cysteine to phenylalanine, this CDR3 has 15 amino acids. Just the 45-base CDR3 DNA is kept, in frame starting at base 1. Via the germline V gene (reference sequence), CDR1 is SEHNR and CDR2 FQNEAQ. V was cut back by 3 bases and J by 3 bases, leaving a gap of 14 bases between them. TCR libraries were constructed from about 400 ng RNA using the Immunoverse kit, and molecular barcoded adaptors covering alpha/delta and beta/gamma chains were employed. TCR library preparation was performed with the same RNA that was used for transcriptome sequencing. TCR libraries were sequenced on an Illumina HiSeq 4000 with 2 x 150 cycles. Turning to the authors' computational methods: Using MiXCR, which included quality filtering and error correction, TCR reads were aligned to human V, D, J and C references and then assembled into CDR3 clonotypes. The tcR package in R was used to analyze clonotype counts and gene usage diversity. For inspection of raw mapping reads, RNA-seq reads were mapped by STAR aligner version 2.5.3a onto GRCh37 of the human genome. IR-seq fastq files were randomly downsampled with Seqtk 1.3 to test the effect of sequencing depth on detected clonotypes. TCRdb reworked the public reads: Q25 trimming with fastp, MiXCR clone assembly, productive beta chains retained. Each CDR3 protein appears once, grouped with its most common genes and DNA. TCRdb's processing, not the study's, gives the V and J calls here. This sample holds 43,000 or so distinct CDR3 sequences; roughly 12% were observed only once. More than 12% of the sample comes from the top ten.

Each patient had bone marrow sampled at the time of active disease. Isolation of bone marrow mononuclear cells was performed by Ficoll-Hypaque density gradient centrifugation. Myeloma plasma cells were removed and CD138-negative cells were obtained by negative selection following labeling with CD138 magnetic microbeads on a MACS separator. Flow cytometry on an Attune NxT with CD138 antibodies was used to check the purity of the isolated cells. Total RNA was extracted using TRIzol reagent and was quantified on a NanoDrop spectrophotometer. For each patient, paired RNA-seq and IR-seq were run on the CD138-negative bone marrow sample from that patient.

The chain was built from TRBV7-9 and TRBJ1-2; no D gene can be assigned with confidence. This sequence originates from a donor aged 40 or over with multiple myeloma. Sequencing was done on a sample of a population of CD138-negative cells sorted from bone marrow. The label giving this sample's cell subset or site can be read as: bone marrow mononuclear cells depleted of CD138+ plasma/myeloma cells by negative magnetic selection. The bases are TGTGCCAGCAGCTTGCTTAATGGCGGAGACTATGGCTACACCTTC. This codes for CASSLLNGGDYGYTF.